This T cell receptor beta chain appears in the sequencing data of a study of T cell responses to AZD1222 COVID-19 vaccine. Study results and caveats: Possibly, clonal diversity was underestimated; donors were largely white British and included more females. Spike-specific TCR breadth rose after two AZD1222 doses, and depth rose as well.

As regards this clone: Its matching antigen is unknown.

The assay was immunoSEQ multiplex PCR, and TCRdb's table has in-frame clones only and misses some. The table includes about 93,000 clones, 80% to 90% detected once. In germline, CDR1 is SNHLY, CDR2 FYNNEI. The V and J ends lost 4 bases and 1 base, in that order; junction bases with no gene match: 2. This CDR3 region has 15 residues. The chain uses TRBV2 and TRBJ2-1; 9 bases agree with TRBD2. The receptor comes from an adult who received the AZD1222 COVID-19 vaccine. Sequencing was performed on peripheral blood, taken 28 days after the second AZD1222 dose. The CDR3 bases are TGTGCCAGCAGTGTAGCGGGAGTTTCCTACAATGAGCAGTTCTTC. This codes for CASSVAGVSYNEQFF.